This T cell receptor beta chain was documented in a study of PD-L1 blockade in urothelial cancer. Study-level information: Each blood sample yielded a median of about 150,000 T cells.

As concerns this clone: Its antigen is unknown.

Findings and caveats of the study: Survival was better when pretreatment blood TCR clonality fell below the median.

Measured with immunoSEQ multiplex PCR; TCRdb has only the in-frame clones, and not every one. Among about 40,000 clones listed, 70% to 90% were seen once. The time point denotes: peripheral blood 6 weeks after treatment start. Germline V CDR1 and CDR2: MNHNY, SVGAGI (reference sequence). The ends were cut back, 4 bases at V and 1 base at J, with 7 bases in the middle. This CDR3 has 14 residues. This sample comprised PBMCs, obtained around atezolizumab (anti-PD-L1) treatment. V is TRBV6-6 and J is TRBJ2-2, with TRBD2 as a possible D gene (5 bases). The TCR was taken from a man aged 70-80 years with urothelial cancer. As DNA, the CDR3 is TGTGCCAGCAGTTCCGGGGTGAACACCGGGGAGCTGTTTTTT. Translating gives CASSSGVNTGELFF.